This T cell receptor beta chain is from a study of cytomegalovirus exposure and HLA in healthy donors. Study-level findings and limits: Some highly shared sequence variants likely arose as a pipeline artifact.

The V and J ends lost 0 bases and 14 bases, in that order; junction bases with no gene match: 5. Germline CDR1 reads LNHDA; CDR2 reads SQIVND (reference sequence). The CDR3 loop spans 12 amino acids. PCR involved 60 Vbeta and 13 Jbeta primers. Libraries were prepared by immunoSEQ multiplex PCR; TCRdb keeps only in-frame clonotypes and omits some of them. The table includes approximately 130,000 clones, about 85% detected once. In this sample, this clone turned up a few times. What it binds is not known. Unrecorded immune exposures were likely, despite nominal health at sampling. The clonotype was recovered from a boy between 10 and 17 years old in good health and CMV-seronegative. Material: PBMCs. This sequence joins TRBV19 and TRBJ1-1, with 8 bases lining up with TRBD1. This CDR3 is CASSIDDRGSFF. Written as DNA, the CDR3 is TGTGCCAGTAGTATAGACGACAGGGGATCCTTCTTT.